This T cell receptor beta chain was sequenced during a study of T cells in Graves' hyperthyroidism and ophthalmopathy. Study-level points and caveats: Most clonotypes that expanded in the thyroid above 0.001 also showed up in blood. A model of 13 V-J pairs discriminated ophthalmopathy from stable hyperthyroidism.

Amplified TCR beta CDR3 regions came from RNA transcripts. The TCR CDR3 first-round RT-PCR relied on the HTBI primer set. TCRdb reprocessed the multiplex PCR reads with MiXCR, giving one entry per CDR3 protein. The sample lists more than 300,000 distinct CDR3 sequences; about 18% were seen once. A note on this clonotype: Its target is unknown.

The V gene's germline CDR1 is SGDLS and CDR2 YYNGEE. This CDR3 has 15 amino acids. V shed 3 bases and J 4 bases; nucleotides not matched to a gene: 8. Sequences were obtained from blood. This chain connects TRBV9 to TRBJ1-2, with 8 bases that match TRBD1. The clonotype was recovered from a man aged 18 to 29 with Graves' ophthalmopathy. CDR3 DNA sequence: TGTGCCAGCAGCGCCTCGACAGGGGAGGGCTATGGCTACACCTTC. It specifies CASSASTGEGYGYTF.